The 20 T cell receptor beta chains listed next were all sequenced from one sample in a study of CD8+ T cells in alopecia areata (dated by TCRdb to the late 2010s). In four or five patients from the biomarker study, CD4+ cells were sorted further to obtain CD25+CD127- cells. Preparation of the library involved the immunoSEQ multiplex PCR assay. RNA was extracted from all samples and reverse transcribed into cDNA, which served as template for TCR sequencing. TCRdb holds this immuneACCESS table with in-frame rearrangements only. Some clones are missing; in checked studies, unresolved V genes explain under half, and the rest has no known cause. The sample table holds tens of thousands of clones, of which around 62% were seen once. The top ten hold 4.5% of the sample. Sample: CD4+ Tregs sorted from blood. The receptors come from a human donor with alopecia areata.

The chain employs TRBV30 and TRBJ2-6; D is unclear. V was clipped by 5 bases and J by 0 bases, with 8 bases between them. CDR1 is GTSNPN and CDR2 is SVGIG in the germline V gene (reference sequence). The CDR3 sequence is 14 residues long. CDR3 residues: CAWGGHSGANVLTF. CDR3 DNA sequence: TGTGCCTGGGGCGGCCACTCTGGGGCCAACGTCCTGACTTTC.

The gene calls are TRBV25-1 and TRBJ2-7; TRBD1 matches 7 bases. J lost 4 bases, V lost 4 bases, and 10 bases had no gene match. This CDR3 has 15 residues. Germline values: CDR1 MGHDK, CDR2 SYGVNS. The CDR3 nucleotides are TGTGCCAGCAGTGGACAACCGGGACAGAGTTACGAGCAGTACTTC. This sequence encodes CASSGQPGQSYEQYF.

V usage is TRBV9 and J usage is TRBJ1-2; 7 nucleotides match TRBD1. This CDR3 comprises 14 residues. Per the germline V gene, CDR1 is SGDLS and CDR2 is YYNGEE. Unmatched junction bases numbered 10, after V lost 3 bases and J lost 8 bases. The CDR3: CASSALQGSGGYTF. The CDR3 coding sequence is TGTGCCAGCAGCGCATTACAGGGGAGCGGCGGCTACACCTTC.

This chain connects TRBV5-1 to TRBJ2-7; D gene unclear. CDR1 and CDR2 from the germline V gene are SGHRS and YFSETQ. This CDR3 region has 13 residues. V shed 0 bases and J shed 1 base, with 5 bases lying between them. The CDR3 nucleotides read TGCGCCAGCAGCTTGGGCATGTCCTACGAGCAGTACTTC. Translated: CASSLGMSYEQYF.

The chain has TRBV28 and TRBJ2-2, with D unresolved. Germline V gives CDR1 MDHEN, CDR2 SYDVKM. The V gene lost 8 bases and the J gene lost 6 bases, with 13 bases spanning the gap. The length of the CDR3 is 13 residues. The CDR3 sequence is CASSGGWAGELFF. The CDR3 DNA sequence: TGTGCCAGCTCGGGCGGTTGGGCCGGGGAGCTGTTTTTT.

The chain is built from TRBV6-1 and TRBJ2-2; D is undetermined. The CDR3 totals 12 residues. V gave up 10 bases and J gave up 2 bases, with 8 bases separating them. CDR1 and CDR2 from the germline V gene are MNHNS and SASEGT. This chain's CDR3 is CATPSNTGELFF. The DNA for the CDR3 is TGTGCCACCCCCTCCAACACCGGGGAGCTGTTTTTT.

This clone was observed a handful of times. CDR3 sequence reads: CASSKRTSGHEQYF. The CDR3 coding sequence is TGTGCCAGCAGCAAGCGGACTAGCGGCCACGAGCAGTACTTC. The chain combines TRBV21-1 with TRBJ2-7; the table calls TRBD2, which could not be checked here. TRBV21-1 corresponds to a pseudogene. This CDR3 is built from 14 residues.

This clone has only a few counts. V usage is TRBV28 and J usage is TRBJ1-2, with D tentatively TRBD1 (6 bases). The CDR3 has 13 residues. The germline V and J ends were trimmed by 6 bases and 5 bases, with 13 bases remaining between them. Per germline, CDR1 MDHEN and CDR2 SYDVKM. The CDR3 bases are TGTGCCAGCAGCCTCACAGGGTCTTATGGCTACACCTTC. Its translation: CASSLTGSYGYTF.

The rearrangement links TRBV4-1 to TRBJ1-2; no definite D call. The CDR3 is made up of 18 amino acids. Germline CDR1 and CDR2: MGHRA and YSYEKL. V lost 0 bases to trimming and J lost 5 bases, with 22 bases between them. The CDR3 DNA reads as TGCGCCAGCAGCCAAGAGGGCTCGCCTCCCCTCTTCAAATATGGCTACACCTTC. Translation: CASSQEGSPPLFKYGYTF.

The chain uses TRBV6-1 and TRBJ1-5, with D perhaps matching TRBD1 (6 bases). Trimming removed 11 bases at V and 0 bases at J, with 14 bases between. Germline V gives CDR1 MNHNS, CDR2 SASEGT. This CDR3 is built from 14 residues. The CDR3 is CAGAPGHSNQPQHF. In DNA form, the CDR3 reads TGTGCCGGGGCCCCGGGACATAGCAATCAGCCCCAGCATTTT.

The chain employs TRBV28 and TRBJ2-7; D is perhaps TRBD2 (5 bases). CDR1 and CDR2 (germline): MDHEN, SYDVKM. Between the trimmed V and J ends, which lost 2 bases and 5 bases, there was a span of 16 bases. This CDR3 is built from 15 residues. The DNA for the CDR3 is TGTGCCAGCAGTTTAGGACTGCCTAAGCCGAACGAGCAGTACTTC. Its translation is CASSLGLPKPNEQYF. Full variable domain (rest looked up from reference TRBV28 and TRBJ2-7): DVKVTQSSRYLVKRTGEKVFLECVQDMDHENMFWYRQDPGLGLRLIYFSYDVKMKEKGDIPEGYSVSREKKERFSLILESASTNQTSMYLCASSLGLPKPNEQYFGPGTRLTVT.

The chain couples TRBV5-1 to TRBJ1-4; possibly TRBD1 for D (5 bases). Trimming shortened V by 4 bases and J by 5 bases, and 9 bases separated the two germline ends. The CDR3 consists of 13 residues. Per germline, CDR1 SGHRS and CDR2 YFSETQ. CDR3 sequence (DNA): TGCGCCAGCAGCCCGGGGCCAAATGAAAAACTGTTTTTT. This encodes CASSPGPNEKLFF.

The chain carries TRBV5-6 and TRBJ2-5; D may correspond to TRBD1 or TRBD2 (5 bases each). Trimming cost V 3 bases and J 0 bases, with 15 bases left between them. The CDR3 runs to 16 residues. Per germline, CDR1 SGHDT and CDR2 YYEEEE. DNA for the CDR3: TGTGCCAGCAGCTCCCAGGTCCGGGACGACCAAGAGACCCAGTACTTC. Translation: CASSSQVRDDQETQYF.

The chain links TRBV6-5 to TRBJ2-7, with D unclear. Germline V gives CDR1 MNHEY, CDR2 SVGAGI. V was clipped by 8 bases and J by 1 base, with 12 bases between them. The CDR3 consists of 13 residues. CDR3 residues: CASRRGTSYEQYF. Written as DNA, the CDR3 is TGTGCCAGCCGTCGTGGAACGTCCTACGAGCAGTACTTC.

The chain combines TRBV11-3 with TRBJ2-1, with D possibly TRBD2 on 6 matching bases. Germline V lookup: CDR1 SGHNT, CDR2 YENEEA. This CDR3 contains 13 residues. The V end lost 4 bases, the J end lost 7 bases, and 11 bases lay between the germline ends. CDR3 in DNA: TGTGCCAGCAGCTCGGGACTCTTAAATGAGCAGTTCTTC. Its protein product is CASSSGLLNEQFF.

The chain combines TRBV6-4 with TRBJ2-1; 12 bases are shared with TRBD2. Germline V lookup: CDR1 MRHNA, CDR2 SNTAGT. V lost 4 bases to trimming and J lost 8 bases; unmatched junction nucleotides: 6. The CDR3 extends over 15 amino acids. CDR3 in amino acids: CASSVGLAGRDEQFF. The CDR3 nucleotides read TGTGCCAGCAGTGTAGGACTAGCGGGACGCGATGAGCAGTTCTTC.

The chain combines TRBV28 with TRBJ1-4; maybe TRBD1 (6 bases). Trimming shortened V by 6 bases and J by 8 bases, and 13 bases separated the two germline ends. This CDR3 spans 13 amino acids. Germline lookup yields CDR1 MDHEN and CDR2 SYDVKM. The CDR3 bases are TGTGCCAGCAGAACCGGGACACCCGAAAAACTGTTTTTT. Translated, it gives CASRTGTPEKLFF.

CDR3 coding DNA: TGTGCCAGCAGCCTCGGGCGGGGCCCCCTCGGTCAGCCCCAGCATTTT. It yields the protein CASSLGRGPLGQPQHF. The gene calls are TRBV28 and TRBJ1-5; D is possibly TRBD1 (5 bases). Looked up from germline, CDR1 is MDHEN and CDR2 is SYDVKM. This CDR3 is 16 amino acids long. V lost 6 bases and J 6 bases, leaving 21 bases between the germline ends.

The chain is built from TRBV30 and TRBJ1-1; TRBD1 aligns across 7 bases. Losses at the gene ends were 4 bases for V and 0 bases for J; bases not matched to a gene: 8. Germline values: CDR1 GTSNPN, CDR2 SVGIG (reference sequence). The CDR3 totals 15 residues. This chain's CDR3 is CAWTRDRRLNTEAFF. The CDR3 DNA follows: TGTGCCTGGACCCGGGACAGACGATTGAACACTGAAGCTTTCTTT.

The chain recombines TRBV21-1 with TRBJ2-7. TRBV21-1 is assigned pseudogene status. The CDR3 totals 16 residues. CDR3: CASSKEEGLVSYEQYF. CDR3 bases: TGTGCCAGCAGCAAAGAGGAAGGCCTGGTCTCCTACGAGCAGTACTTC.